Sequencing of this T cell receptor (beta chain) was carried out in a study of tumor-infiltrating lymphocytes in primary liver carcinoma. Study summary: Sample counts of productive TCRbeta reads spanned roughly 3.65 to 7.13 million; these counts were similar across tissue types.

Germline assignment: CDR1 SGHVS and CDR2 FQNEAQ. The CDR3 is made up of 15 amino acids. TCR beta cDNA came from approximately 540 ng total RNA, primed with a constant-region primer. Three rounds of nested multiplex PCR with slightly modified ARM-PCR produced TCR beta libraries. The first two PCR rounds, roughly 11 cycles each, used TRBV1-TRBV30 forward primers and a C-beta reverse primer. TCRdb re-called the multiplex PCR reads with MiXCR, one entry per CDR3 protein. The repertoire holds 84,000 or so distinct CDR3 sequences, approximately 70% seen once, with roughly a fifth in the top ten. Each 20-30 mg portion of unsorted bulk tissue served as the source for co-extraction of RNA and DNA. For this clonotype: Sequence at one end of the junction differs from germline and may be a read error.

This chain joins TRBV7-8 and TRBJ2-1; 7 bases line up with TRBD2. Sequencing was carried out using liver tumor tissue from sampling region 1. This sample's subset: tumor region T1, superior pole. This TCR was sampled from a man between 35 and 55 years old with primary liver carcinoma and hepatitis B virus infection. CDR3 loop: CASSLPLGGNDEQFF. For the CDR3, the DNA is TGTGCCAGCAGCTTACCCCTGGGAGGGAACGATGAACAGTTCTTC. The variable domain in full, completed from reference TRBV7-8 and TRBJ2-1, reads GAGVSQSPRYKVAKRGQDVALRCDPISGHVSLFWYQQALGQGPEFLTYFQNEAQLDKSGLPSDRFFAERPEGSVSTLKIQRTQQEDSAVYLCASSLPLGGNDEQFFGPGTRLTVL.